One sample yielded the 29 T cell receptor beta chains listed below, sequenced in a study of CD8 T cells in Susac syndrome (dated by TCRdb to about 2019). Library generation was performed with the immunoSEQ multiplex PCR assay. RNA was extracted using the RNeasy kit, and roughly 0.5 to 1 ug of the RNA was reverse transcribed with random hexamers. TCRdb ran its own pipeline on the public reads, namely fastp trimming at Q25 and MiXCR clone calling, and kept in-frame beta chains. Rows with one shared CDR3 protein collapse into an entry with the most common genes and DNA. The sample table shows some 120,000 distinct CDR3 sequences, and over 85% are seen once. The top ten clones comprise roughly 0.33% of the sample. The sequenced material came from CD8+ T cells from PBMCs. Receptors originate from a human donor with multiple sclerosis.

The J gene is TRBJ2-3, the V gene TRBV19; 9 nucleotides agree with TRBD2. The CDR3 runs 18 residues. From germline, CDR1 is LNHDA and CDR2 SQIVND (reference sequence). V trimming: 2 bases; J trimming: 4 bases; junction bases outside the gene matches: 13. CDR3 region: CASSILHLASGASDTQYF. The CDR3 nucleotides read TGTGCCAGTAGTATATTGCACCTGGCTAGCGGGGCCTCAGATACGCAGTATTTT.

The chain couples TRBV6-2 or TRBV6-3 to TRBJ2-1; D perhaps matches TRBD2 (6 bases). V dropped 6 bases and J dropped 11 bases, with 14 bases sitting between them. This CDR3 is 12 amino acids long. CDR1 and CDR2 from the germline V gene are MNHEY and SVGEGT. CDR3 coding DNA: TGTGCCAGCAGCACTCTAGCGAGAAAGCAGTTCTTC. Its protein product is CASSTLARKQFF.

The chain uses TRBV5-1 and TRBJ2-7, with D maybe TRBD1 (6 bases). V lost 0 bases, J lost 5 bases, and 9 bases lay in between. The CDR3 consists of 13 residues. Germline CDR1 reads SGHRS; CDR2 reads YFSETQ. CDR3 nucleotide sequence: TGCGCCAGCAGCTTGGACAGGGACAACGAGCAGTACTTC. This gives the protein CASSLDRDNEQYF.

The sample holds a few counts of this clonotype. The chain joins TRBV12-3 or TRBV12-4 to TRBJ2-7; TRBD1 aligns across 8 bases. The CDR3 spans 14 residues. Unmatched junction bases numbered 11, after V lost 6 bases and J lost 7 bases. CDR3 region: CASSPDRGRREQYV. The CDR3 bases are TGTGCCAGCAGCCCAGACAGGGGACGGCGTGAGCAGTACGTC.

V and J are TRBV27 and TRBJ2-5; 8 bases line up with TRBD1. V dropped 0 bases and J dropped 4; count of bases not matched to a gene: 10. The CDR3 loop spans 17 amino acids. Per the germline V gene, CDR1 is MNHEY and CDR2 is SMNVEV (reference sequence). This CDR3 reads CASSLSLDRAIGETQYF. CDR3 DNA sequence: TGTGCCAGCAGTTTATCCCTGGACAGGGCCATCGGAGAGACCCAGTACTTC.

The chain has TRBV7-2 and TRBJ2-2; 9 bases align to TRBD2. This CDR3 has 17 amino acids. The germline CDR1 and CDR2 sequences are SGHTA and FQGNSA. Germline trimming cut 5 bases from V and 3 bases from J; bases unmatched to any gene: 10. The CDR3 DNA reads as TGTGCCAGCAGCCCGAGCAGGGCGGGGGGGTACACCGGGGAGCTGTTTTTT. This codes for CASSPSRAGGYTGELFF.

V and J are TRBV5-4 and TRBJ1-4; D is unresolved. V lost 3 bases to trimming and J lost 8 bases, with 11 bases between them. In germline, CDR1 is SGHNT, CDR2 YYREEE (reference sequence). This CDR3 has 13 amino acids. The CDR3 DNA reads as TGTGCCAGCAGCTCCCGAGGTGGGGAAAAACTGTTTTTT. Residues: CASSSRGGEKLFF.

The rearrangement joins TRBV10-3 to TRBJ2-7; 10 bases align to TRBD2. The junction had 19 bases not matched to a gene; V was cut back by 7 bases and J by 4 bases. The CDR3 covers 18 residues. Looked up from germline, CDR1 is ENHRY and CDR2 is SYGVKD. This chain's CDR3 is CAIMPGLAGAPALYEQYV. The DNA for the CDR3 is TGTGCCATCATGCCTGGTCTAGCGGGAGCACCGGCCCTATACGAGCAGTACGTC.

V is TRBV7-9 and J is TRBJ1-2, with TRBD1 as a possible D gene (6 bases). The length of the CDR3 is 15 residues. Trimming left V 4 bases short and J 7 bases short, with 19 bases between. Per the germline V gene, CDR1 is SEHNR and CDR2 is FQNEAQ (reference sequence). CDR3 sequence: CASSSATTGGPGYTF. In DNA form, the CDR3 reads TGTGCCAGCAGCTCCGCCACGACAGGAGGGCCTGGCTACACCTTC.

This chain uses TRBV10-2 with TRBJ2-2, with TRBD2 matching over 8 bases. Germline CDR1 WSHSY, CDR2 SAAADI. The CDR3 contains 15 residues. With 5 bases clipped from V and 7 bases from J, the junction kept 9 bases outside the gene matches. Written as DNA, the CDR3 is TGCGCCAGCAGTTTAACTCGGGGGGGCGGCGGGGAGCTGTTTTTT. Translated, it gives CASSLTRGGGGELFF.

The CDR3 loop is CASSGWEDYGYTF. CDR3 DNA: TGTGCCAGCAGCGGTTGGGAGGACTATGGCTACACCTTC. The chain links TRBV9 to TRBJ1-2; no clear D gene. CDR1 SGDLS and CDR2 YYNGEE come from the germline V gene. The V end lost 3 bases, the J end lost 3 bases, and 9 bases lay between the germline ends. This CDR3 is 13 amino acids long.

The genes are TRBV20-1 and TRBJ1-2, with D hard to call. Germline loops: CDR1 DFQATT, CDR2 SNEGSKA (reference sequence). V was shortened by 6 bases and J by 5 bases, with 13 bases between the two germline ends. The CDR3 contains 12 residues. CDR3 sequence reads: CSALVPRYGYTF. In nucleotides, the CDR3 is TGCAGTGCCCTAGTCCCTCGTTATGGCTACACCTTC.

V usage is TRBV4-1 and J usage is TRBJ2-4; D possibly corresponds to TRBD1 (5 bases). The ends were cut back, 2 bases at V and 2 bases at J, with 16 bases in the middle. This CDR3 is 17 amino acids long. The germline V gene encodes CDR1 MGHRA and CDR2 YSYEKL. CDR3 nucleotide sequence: TGCGCCAGCAGCCAATCCGACGGTCAGGGCCCCAAAAACATTCAGTACTTC. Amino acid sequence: CASSQSDGQGPKNIQYF.

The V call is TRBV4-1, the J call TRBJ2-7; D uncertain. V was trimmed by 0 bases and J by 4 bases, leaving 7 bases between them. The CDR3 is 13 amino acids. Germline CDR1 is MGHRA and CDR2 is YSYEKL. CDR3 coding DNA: TGCGCCAGCAGCCAAGATCCTTGGTACGAGCAGTACGTC. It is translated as CASSQDPWYEQYV.

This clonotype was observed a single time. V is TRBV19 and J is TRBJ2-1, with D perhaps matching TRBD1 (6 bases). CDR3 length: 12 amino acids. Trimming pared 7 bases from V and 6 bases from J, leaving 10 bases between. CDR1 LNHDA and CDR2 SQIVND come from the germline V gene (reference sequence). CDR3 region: CASTPDSNEQFF. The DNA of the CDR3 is TGTGCCAGTACACCGGACAGCAATGAGCAGTTCTTC.

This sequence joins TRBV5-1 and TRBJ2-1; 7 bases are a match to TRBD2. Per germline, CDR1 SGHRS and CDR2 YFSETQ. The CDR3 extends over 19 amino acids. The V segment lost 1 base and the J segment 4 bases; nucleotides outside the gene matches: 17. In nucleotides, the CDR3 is TGCGCCAGCAGCTTGTTAATCGGGGCGGCTAGCGGACCGTACAATGAGCAGTTCTTC. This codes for CASSLLIGAASGPYNEQFF.

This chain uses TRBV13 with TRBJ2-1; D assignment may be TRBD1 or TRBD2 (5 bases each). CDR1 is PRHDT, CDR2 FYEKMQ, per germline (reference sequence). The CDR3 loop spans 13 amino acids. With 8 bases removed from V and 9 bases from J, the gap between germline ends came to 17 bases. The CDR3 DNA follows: TGTGCCAGCTCCCCGGGGCAATGGGCTGAGCAGTTCTTC. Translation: CASSPGQWAEQFF.

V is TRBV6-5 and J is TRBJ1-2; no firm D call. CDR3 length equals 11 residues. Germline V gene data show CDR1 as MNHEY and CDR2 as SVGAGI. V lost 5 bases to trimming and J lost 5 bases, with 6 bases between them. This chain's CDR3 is CASSEGYGYTF. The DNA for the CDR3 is TGTGCCAGCAGTGAGGGATATGGCTACACCTTC.

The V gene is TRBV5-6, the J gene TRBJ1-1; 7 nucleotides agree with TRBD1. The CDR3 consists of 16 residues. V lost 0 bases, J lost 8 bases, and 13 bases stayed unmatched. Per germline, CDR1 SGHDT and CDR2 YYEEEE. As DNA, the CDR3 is TGTGCCAGCAGCTTGGGCGGGAGGGCAGGGGGTGCCGAAGCTTTCTTT. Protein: CASSLGGRAGGAEAFF.

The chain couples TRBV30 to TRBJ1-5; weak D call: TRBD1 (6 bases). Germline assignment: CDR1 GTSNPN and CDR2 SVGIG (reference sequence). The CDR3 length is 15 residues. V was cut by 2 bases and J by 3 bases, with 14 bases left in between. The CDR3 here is CAWSPSGHLNQPQHF. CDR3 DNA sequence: TGTGCCTGGAGTCCTTCGGGACACCTCAATCAGCCCCAGCATTTT.

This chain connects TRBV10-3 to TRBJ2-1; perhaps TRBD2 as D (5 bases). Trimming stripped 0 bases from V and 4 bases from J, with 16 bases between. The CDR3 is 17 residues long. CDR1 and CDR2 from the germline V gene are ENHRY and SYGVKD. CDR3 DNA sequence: TGTGCCATCAGTGAGTCGGTCCGGCCACTAGAGTACAATGAGCAGTTCTTC. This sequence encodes CAISESVRPLEYNEQFF.

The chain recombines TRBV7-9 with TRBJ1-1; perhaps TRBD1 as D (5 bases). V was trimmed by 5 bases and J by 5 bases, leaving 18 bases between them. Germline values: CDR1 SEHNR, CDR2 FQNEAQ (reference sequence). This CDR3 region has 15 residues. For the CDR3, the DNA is TGTGCCAGCAGCCCCCTCCGGGGGAGACGAACTGAAGCTTTCTTT. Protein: CASSPLRGRRTEAFF.

The DNA for the CDR3 is TGTGCCAGCAGTTTGTGGGCAGGGGGCTCTGAAGCTTTCTTT. Amino acid sequence: CASSLWAGGSEAFF. The V call is TRBV27, the J call TRBJ1-1, with 8 bases aligning to TRBD1. The CDR3 sequence is 14 residues long. V was pared by 3 bases and J by 6 bases, with 6 bases of the junction left unmatched. CDR1 MNHEY and CDR2 SMNVEV come from the germline V gene (reference sequence).

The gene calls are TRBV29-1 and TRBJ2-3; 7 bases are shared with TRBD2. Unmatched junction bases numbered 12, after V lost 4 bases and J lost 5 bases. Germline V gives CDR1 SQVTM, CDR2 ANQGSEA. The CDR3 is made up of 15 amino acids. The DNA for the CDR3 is TGCAGCGTTGGTTTGGGGCGGGAGAGGGGAGATACGCAGTATTTT. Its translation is CSVGLGRERGDTQYF.

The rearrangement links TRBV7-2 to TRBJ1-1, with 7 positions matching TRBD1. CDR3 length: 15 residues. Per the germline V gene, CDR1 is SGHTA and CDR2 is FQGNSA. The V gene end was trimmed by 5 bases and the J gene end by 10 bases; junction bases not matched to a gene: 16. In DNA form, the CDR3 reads TGTGCCAGCAGCACCAGACCCCCAGGGGGGATTACAGCTTTCTTT. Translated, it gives CASSTRPPGGITAFF. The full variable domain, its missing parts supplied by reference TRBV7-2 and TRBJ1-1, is GAGVSQSPSNKVTEKGKDVELRCDPISGHTALYWYRQSLGQGLEFLIYFQGNSAPDKSGLPSDRFSAERTGGSVSTLTIQRTQQEDSAVYLCASSTRPPGGITAFFGQGTRLTVV.

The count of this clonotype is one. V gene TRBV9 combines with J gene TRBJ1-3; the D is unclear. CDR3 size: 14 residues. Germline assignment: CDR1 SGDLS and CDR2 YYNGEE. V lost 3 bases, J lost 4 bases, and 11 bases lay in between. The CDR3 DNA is TGTGCCAGCAGCGCAGAGAGGGTCGGAAACACCATATATTTT. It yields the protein CASSAERVGNTIYF.

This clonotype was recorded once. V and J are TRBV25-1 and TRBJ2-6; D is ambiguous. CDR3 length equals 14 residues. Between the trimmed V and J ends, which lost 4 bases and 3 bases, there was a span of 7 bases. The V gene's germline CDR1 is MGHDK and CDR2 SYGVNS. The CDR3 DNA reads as TGTGCCAGCAGTGTGTTGGTTGGGGCCAACGTCCTGACTTTC. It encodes CASSVLVGANVLTF. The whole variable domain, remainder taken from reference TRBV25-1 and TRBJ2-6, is EADIYQTPRYLVIGTGKKITLECSQTMGHDKMYWYQQDPGMELHLIHYSYGVNSTEKGDLSSESTVSRIRTEHFPLTLESARPSHTSQYLCASSVLVGANVLTFGAGSRLTVL.

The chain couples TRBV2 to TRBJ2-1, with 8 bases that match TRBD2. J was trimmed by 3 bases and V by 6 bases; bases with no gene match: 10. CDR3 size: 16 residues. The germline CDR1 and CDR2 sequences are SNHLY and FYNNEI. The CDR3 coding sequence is TGTGCCAGCAGAGCCGAATTAGCGGGAAGCTACAATGAGCAGTTCTTC. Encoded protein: CASRAELAGSYNEQFF.

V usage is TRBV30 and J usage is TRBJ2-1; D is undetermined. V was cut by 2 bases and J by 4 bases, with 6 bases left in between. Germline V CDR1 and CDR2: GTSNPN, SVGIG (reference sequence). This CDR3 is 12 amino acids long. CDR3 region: CAWSNTYNEQFF. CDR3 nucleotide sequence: TGTGCCTGGAGTAACACATACAATGAGCAGTTCTTC.